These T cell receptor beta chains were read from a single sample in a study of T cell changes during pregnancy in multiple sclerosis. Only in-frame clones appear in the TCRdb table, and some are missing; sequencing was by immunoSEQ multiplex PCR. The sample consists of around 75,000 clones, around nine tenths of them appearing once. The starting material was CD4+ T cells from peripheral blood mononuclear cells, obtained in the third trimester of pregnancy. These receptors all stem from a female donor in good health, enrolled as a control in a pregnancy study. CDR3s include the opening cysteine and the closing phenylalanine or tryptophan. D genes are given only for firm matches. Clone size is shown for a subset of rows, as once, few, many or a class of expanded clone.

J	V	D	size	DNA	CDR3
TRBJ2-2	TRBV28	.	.	TGTGCCAGCAGTTTCGTCAGCACCGGGGAGCTGTTTTTT	CASSFVSTGELFF
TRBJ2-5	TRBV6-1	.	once	TGTGCCAGCAGCCTGCGAGAGACCCAGTACTTC	CASSLRETQYF
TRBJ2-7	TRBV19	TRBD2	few	TGTGCCAGTAGTATCAGACTAGCGGGGGTGATCTACGAGCAGTACTTC	CASSIRLAGVIYEQYF
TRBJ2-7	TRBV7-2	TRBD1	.	TGTGCCAGCAGCTCCGGGACAGGGTCCTACGAGCAGTACTTC	CASSSGTGSYEQYF
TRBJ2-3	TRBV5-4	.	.	TGTGCCAGCAGCCACCCGTCACAGGGTGGGGATACGCAGTATTTT	CASSHPSQGGDTQYF
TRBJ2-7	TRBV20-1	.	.	TGCAGTGCTGGCGCGGGCTACGAGCAGTACTTC	CSAGAGYEQYF
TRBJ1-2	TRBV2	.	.	TGTGCCAGCAGTGTTGGAGGGGACGGCTACACCTTC	CASSVGGDGYTF
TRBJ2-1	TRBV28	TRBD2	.	TGTGCCAGCAGGAAAGCGGGGGGGCCGCGGAATGAGCAGTTCTTC	CASRKAGGPRNEQFF
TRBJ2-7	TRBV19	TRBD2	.	TGTGCCAGTAGTATAGGGGGACTAGCTCTCGAGCAGTACTTC	CASSIGGLALEQYF
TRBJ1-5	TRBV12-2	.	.	TGTGCAAGTCGCTTTCCCGGGACAGCTAGCAATCAGCCCCAGCATTTT	CASRFPGTASNQPQHF
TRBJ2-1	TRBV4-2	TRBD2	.	TGTGCCAGCAGCCAAGATCCCCAGCGGGGGAATGAGCAGTTCTTC	CASSQDPQRGNEQFF
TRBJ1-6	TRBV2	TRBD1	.	TGTGCCAGCAGTGAAGAAGTGACAGGGGGCAATTCACCCCTCCACTTT	CASSEEVTGGNSPLHF
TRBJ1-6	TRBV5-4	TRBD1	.	TGTGCCAGCAGCCCAGGACAGGGGGCCATTAATTCACCCCTCCACTTT	CASSPGQGAINSPLHF
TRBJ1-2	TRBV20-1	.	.	TGCAGTGCCCAGGGCTACACCTTC	CSAQGYTF
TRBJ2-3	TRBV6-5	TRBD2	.	TGTGCCAGCACCCAAGCGGGGGGGCCCGCTACGCAGTATTTT	CASTQAGGPATQYF
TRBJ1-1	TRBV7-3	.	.	TGTGCCAGCAGGAGGACAGCGAACATGAACACTGAAGCTTTCTTT	CASRRTANMNTEAFF
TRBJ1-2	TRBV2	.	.	TGTGCCAGCAGTGAGGACAGAGTAAACTATGGCTACACCTTC	CASSEDRVNYGYTF
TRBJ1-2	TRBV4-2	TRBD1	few	TGTGCCAGCAGCACCCGGACAGGGAACTATGGCTACACCTTC	CASSTRTGNYGYTF
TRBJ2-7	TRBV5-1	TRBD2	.	TGCGCCAGCAGCTTTTCAGGGACTAGCTTCCTTAGTGAGCAGTACTTC	CASSFSGTSFLSEQYF
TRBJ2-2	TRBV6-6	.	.	TGTGCCAGCAAAGGACAGAACACCGGGGAGCTGTTTTTT	CASKGQNTGELFF
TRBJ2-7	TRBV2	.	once	TGTGCCAGCAGTGTTAACGGCCCGAGGTACGAGCAGTACTTC	CASSVNGPRYEQYF
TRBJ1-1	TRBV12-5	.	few	TGTGCTAGTGGTTGGAGGGCCGGGGGTGAAGCTTTCTTT	CASGWRAGGEAFF
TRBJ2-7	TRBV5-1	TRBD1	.	TGCGCCAGCAGCGTGACACACACAGGGGATCAATACGAGCAGTACTTC	CASSVTHTGDQYEQYF
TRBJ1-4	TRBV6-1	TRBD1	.	TGTGCCAGCAGTGTTCAGGGGGCAAACGAAAAACTGTTTTTT	CASSVQGANEKLFF
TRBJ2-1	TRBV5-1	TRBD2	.	TGCGCCAGCAGCGCCCTAGCGGGGGGGCCTTACAATGAGCAGTTCTTC	CASSALAGGPYNEQFF
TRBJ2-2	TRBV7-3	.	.	TGTGCCAGCAGCCCCGAATTGGGGGGGAACACCGGGGAGCTGTTTTTT	CASSPELGGNTGELFF
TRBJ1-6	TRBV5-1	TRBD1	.	TGCGCCAGCAGCTTGGGATTGCAGGGGGCAGCACCCCTCCACTTT	CASSLGLQGAAPLHF
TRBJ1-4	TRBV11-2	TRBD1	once	TGTGCCAGCAGCCCGGGGGGACAGGGAAATGAAAAACTGTTTTTT	CASSPGGQGNEKLFF
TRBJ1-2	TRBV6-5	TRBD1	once	TGTGCCAGCAGTTACTCAGGACAGGGCCTCGGCTACACCTTC	CASSYSGQGLGYTF
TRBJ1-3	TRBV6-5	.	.	TGTGCCAGCAGTTACGACAGGACCTCTGGAAACACCATATATTTT	CASSYDRTSGNTIYF
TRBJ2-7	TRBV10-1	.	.	TGCGCCAGCGCGCCCTCCCTACGCAGGGGTTGTACCTACGAGCAGTACTTC	CASAPSLRRGCTYEQYF
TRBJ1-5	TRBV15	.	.	TGTGCCACCAGCAGTCGGGGTAATCAGCCCCAGCATTTT	CATSSRGNQPQHF
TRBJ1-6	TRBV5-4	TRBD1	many	TGTGCCAGCAGCGTTGACAGGGCCTCTAATTCACCCCTCCACTTT	CASSVDRASNSPLHF
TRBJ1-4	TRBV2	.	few	TGTGCCAGCAGGGAACAATCAACTAATGAAAAACTGTTTTTT	CASREQSTNEKLFF
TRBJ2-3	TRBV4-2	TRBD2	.	TGTGCCAGCAGCCAAGGGGAGCTTCCGCCTAGCGGGGGGAACACAGATACGCAGTATTTT	CASSQGELPPSGGNTDTQYF
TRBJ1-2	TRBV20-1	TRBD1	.	TGCAGTGCTAGACAGGGGGTAGGCTACACCTTC	CSARQGVGYTF
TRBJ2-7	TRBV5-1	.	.	TGCGCCAGCAGGTTGACAGGAGACCATGAGCAGTACTTC	CASRLTGDHEQYF
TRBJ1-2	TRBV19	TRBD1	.	TGTGCCAGTAAAACAGGGGTGGCTGGCTACACCTTC	CASKTGVAGYTF
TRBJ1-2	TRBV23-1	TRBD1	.	TGCGCCAGCAGTCAATCGATCTTGGCGGGACAGGAAAAAATAGTTGGTGGCTACACCTTC	CASSQSILAGQEKIVGGYTF
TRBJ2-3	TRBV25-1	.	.	TGTGCCAGCAGTTATTGGGGGGGCACAGATACGCAGTATTTT	CASSYWGGTDTQYF
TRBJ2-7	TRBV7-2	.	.	TGTGCCAGCAGCAGAAGGGGCAGGGCTAACGGGTGGGGAGAGCAGTACTTC	CASSRRGRANGWGEQYF
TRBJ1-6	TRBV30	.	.	TGTGCCTGGAAGCCCACCTTCAATTCACCCCTCCACTTT	CAWKPTFNSPLHF
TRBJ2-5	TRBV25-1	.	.	TGTGCCAGCAGTCCTGTAGACAGGTACCAAGAGACCCAGTACTTC	CASSPVDRYQETQYF
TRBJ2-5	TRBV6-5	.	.	TGTGCCAGCAGTTACGGGGGGGCCGAAGAGACCCAGTACTTC	CASSYGGAEETQYF
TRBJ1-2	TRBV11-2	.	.	TGTGCCAGCAGCTTAGTCGGGGATCGCGGCTACACCTTC	CASSLVGDRGYTF
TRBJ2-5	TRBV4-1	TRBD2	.	TGCGCCAGCAGCCATGTAGGGCGGGGGGTCCAAGAGACCCAGTACTTC	CASSHVGRGVQETQYF
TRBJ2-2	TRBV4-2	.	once	TGTGCCAGCAGCCAAGATCGAACGGTCACCGGGGAGCTGTTTTTT	CASSQDRTVTGELFF
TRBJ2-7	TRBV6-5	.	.	TGTGCCACCCGGACAGCCTACGAGCAGTACTTC	CATRTAYEQYF
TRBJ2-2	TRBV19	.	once	TGTGCCAGTAGCGTCACTTTCACCGGGGAGCTGTTTTTT	CASSVTFTGELFF
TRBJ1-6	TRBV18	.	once	TGTGCCAGCTCACCAGAAGTGCTAGTTAATTCACCCCTCCACTTT	CASSPEVLVNSPLHF
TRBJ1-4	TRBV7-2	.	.	TGTGCCAGCAGCCAGCGGGCCCCGTATAATGAAAAACTGTTTTTT	CASSQRAPYNEKLFF
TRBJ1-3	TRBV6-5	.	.	TGTGCCAGCAGCGACAGAGACTCTGGAAACACCATATATTTT	CASSDRDSGNTIYF
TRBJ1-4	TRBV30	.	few	TGTGCCTGGAGACAGGAGAATGAAAAACTGTTTTTT	CAWRQENEKLFF
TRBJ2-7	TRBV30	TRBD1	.	TGTGCCTGGAAGAGATCAGGGGGTCTCCCCTCTCCTCAGTACTTC	CAWKRSGGLPSPQYF
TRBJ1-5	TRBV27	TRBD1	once	TGTGCCAGCATCTACGGACAGGCTAGCAATCAGCCCCAGCATTTT	CASIYGQASNQPQHF
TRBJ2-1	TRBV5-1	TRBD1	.	TGCGCCAGCGGGACAGGGATCGGGGATGAGCAGTTCTTC	CASGTGIGDEQFF
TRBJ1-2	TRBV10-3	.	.	TGTGCCATCAGTGAACGGACGGGGAACTATGGCTACACCTTC	CAISERTGNYGYTF
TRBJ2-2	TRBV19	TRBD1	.	TGTGCCAGTGGTTTCCGGGACAGCTTCACCGGGGAGCTGTTTTTT	CASGFRDSFTGELFF
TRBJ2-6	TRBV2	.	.	TGTGCCAGCAGTGCTGGAGGGGCTGGGGCCAACGTCCTGACTTTC	CASSAGGAGANVLTF